These T cell receptor beta chains were read from a single sample in a study of CD8 T cells in Susac syndrome. Via MiXCR, TCRdb re-called the immunoSEQ multiplex PCR reads, giving one row per CDR3 protein. The repertoire consists of approximately 140,000 distinct CDR3 sequences, with about 95% occurring once and the leading ten covering 0.11%. Material: CD4+ T cells from PBMCs. Source of these receptors: a human donor with multiple sclerosis. The CDR3 runs from the conserved cysteine through the conserved F or W. The order of the fields is D gene, clone size, V gene, J gene, CDR3 DNA, CDR3 protein. A D gene is named only where the DNA matches it firmly. Size values are once, few and many counts, or a class for expanded clones, and some rows have none.

D gene: TRBD2
clone size: -
V gene: TRBV11-2
J gene: TRBJ2-7
CDR3 DNA: TGTGCCAGCATCAAATCCGCCCATGGTGCAGCGGGGAATTCCTACGAGCAGTACTTC
CDR3 protein: CASIKSAHGAAGNSYEQYF

D gene: -
clone size: -
V gene: TRBV9
J gene: TRBJ2-5
CDR3 DNA: TGTGCCAGCAGCGCCCCTCTAGGAGGGACGGAGACCCAGTACTTC
CDR3 protein: CASSAPLGGTETQYF

D gene: -
clone size: -
V gene: TRBV7-2
J gene: TRBJ2-3
CDR3 DNA: TGTGCCAGCAGCTTTGACAGCACAGATACGCAGTATTTT
CDR3 protein: CASSFDSTDTQYF

D gene: -
clone size: -
V gene: TRBV9
J gene: TRBJ2-6
CDR3 DNA: TGTGCCAGCAGCGTAACGTCGCAGGGGTCCAACGTCCTGACTTTC
CDR3 protein: CASSVTSQGSNVLTF

D gene: -
clone size: -
V gene: TRBV29-1
J gene: TRBJ1-1
CDR3 DNA: TGCAGCGTCGCGACTCGGGCATGGAACACTGAAGCTTTCTTT
CDR3 protein: CSVATRAWNTEAFF

D gene: TRBD2
clone size: -
V gene: TRBV27
J gene: TRBJ2-5
CDR3 DNA: TGTGCCAGCAGTCTATCGGGACTAGCAAAAGAGACCCAGTACTTC
CDR3 protein: CASSLSGLAKETQYF

D gene: -
clone size: -
V gene: TRBV20-1
J gene: TRBJ1-1
CDR3 DNA: TGCAGTGCTAGGTATTATGAAGCTTTCTTT
CDR3 protein: CSARYYEAFF

D gene: -
clone size: -
V gene: TRBV9
J gene: TRBJ2-1
CDR3 DNA: TGTGCCAGCAGCGCTCTTGGTGGAGGAGGGTACAATGAGCAGTTCTTC
CDR3 protein: CASSALGGGGYNEQFF

D gene: -
clone size: -
V gene: TRBV9
J gene: TRBJ2-7
CDR3 DNA: TGTGCCAGCAGCGAGAGGACAGCCTCCTACGAGCAGTACTTC
CDR3 protein: CASSERTASYEQYF

D gene: -
clone size: once
V gene: TRBV7-9
J gene: TRBJ1-4
CDR3 DNA: TGTGCCAGCAGCTTAGGTACAGGCGGGCTCGAAAAACTGTTTTTT
CDR3 protein: CASSLGTGGLEKLFF

D gene: TRBD1
clone size: -
V gene: TRBV19
J gene: TRBJ2-3
CDR3 DNA: TGTGCCAGTAGACCGGGACAGGTAACAGATACGCAGTATTTT
CDR3 protein: CASRPGQVTDTQYF

D gene: TRBD1
clone size: once
V gene: TRBV28
J gene: TRBJ2-5
CDR3 DNA: TGTGCCAGCAGTTCGACAGGGGGCCTCCGGGAGACCCAGTACTTC
CDR3 protein: CASSSTGGLRETQYF

D gene: -
clone size: -
V gene: TRBV7-9
J gene: TRBJ2-3
CDR3 DNA: TGTGCCAGCAGCTTAGTGTTGGGCAGCACAGATACGCAGTATTTT
CDR3 protein: CASSLVLGSTDTQYF

D gene: -
clone size: -
V gene: TRBV20-1
J gene: TRBJ1-2
CDR3 DNA: TGCAGTGCTAGGGGGGGTACTAACTATGGCTACACCTTC
CDR3 protein: CSARGGTNYGYTF

D gene: TRBD1
clone size: -
V gene: TRBV19
J gene: TRBJ1-5
CDR3 DNA: TGTGCCATCTCAGTTGGACAGGGGAATCAGCCCCAGCATTTT
CDR3 protein: CAISVGQGNQPQHF

D gene: -
clone size: -
V gene: TRBV27
J gene: TRBJ2-6
CDR3 DNA: TGTGCCAGCGAACGGGCCAACGTCCTGACTTTC
CDR3 protein: CASERANVLTF

D gene: -
clone size: -
V gene: TRBV6-1
J gene: TRBJ2-7
CDR3 DNA: TGTGCCAGCAACCGGGTGGGAAACGAGCAGTACTTC
CDR3 protein: CASNRVGNEQYF

D gene: -
clone size: -
V gene: TRBV5-6
J gene: TRBJ1-1
CDR3 DNA: TGTGCCAGCACCTTCTGGGGCAGCCGAGCTTTCTTT
CDR3 protein: CASTFWGSRAFF

D gene: -
clone size: -
V gene: TRBV30
J gene: TRBJ2-1
CDR3 DNA: TGTGCCTGGAGTGTAAGGAGGCAGCAACAGTTCTTC
CDR3 protein: CAWSVRRQQQFF

D gene: -
clone size: -
V gene: TRBV12-3/TRBV12-4
J gene: TRBJ2-4
CDR3 DNA: TGTGCCAGCAGTCGACTTGGGACTTCTCGACAGGGAGGTACGCACATTCAGTACTTC
CDR3 protein: CASSRLGTSRQGGTHIQYF

D gene: TRBD2
clone size: -
V gene: TRBV7-9
J gene: TRBJ2-7
CDR3 DNA: TGTGCCAGCAGCCCGGGACTAGCGGAACCCTACGAGCAGTACTTC
CDR3 protein: CASSPGLAEPYEQYF

D gene: TRBD1
clone size: -
V gene: TRBV6-6
J gene: TRBJ1-2
CDR3 DNA: TGTGCCAGCAGTGCAACAGGGGAAAGCTATGGCTACACCTTC
CDR3 protein: CASSATGESYGYTF

D gene: TRBD1
clone size: -
V gene: TRBV19
J gene: TRBJ2-7
CDR3 DNA: TGTGCCAGTAGTATGCTGTGGGACAGCTACGAGCAGTACTTC
CDR3 protein: CASSMLWDSYEQYF

D gene: TRBD2
clone size: -
V gene: TRBV20-1
J gene: TRBJ2-1
CDR3 DNA: TGCAGTGCTAGGGCTAGCGGGAGTAGGGAGTTCTTC
CDR3 protein: CSARASGSREFF

D gene: TRBD1
clone size: -
V gene: TRBV24-1
J gene: TRBJ2-5
CDR3 DNA: TGTGCCACCAGTGACGCAGGGGGCAGTGAGACCCAGTACTTC
CDR3 protein: CATSDAGGSETQYF

D gene: TRBD1
clone size: -
V gene: TRBV5-4
J gene: TRBJ1-2
CDR3 DNA: TGTGCCAGCAGATCGCGGACAGGGCTATTTTATGGCTACACCTTC
CDR3 protein: CASRSRTGLFYGYTF

D gene: -
clone size: -
V gene: TRBV4-3
J gene: TRBJ2-3
CDR3 DNA: TGCGCCAGCAGCCTCAAGCCAACAGGGGGGGACACAGATACGCAGTATTTT
CDR3 protein: CASSLKPTGGDTDTQYF

D gene: TRBD1
clone size: once
V gene: TRBV30
J gene: TRBJ1-2
CDR3 DNA: TGTGCCTGGAAGGGACAGGTGGACTATGGCTACACCTTC
CDR3 protein: CAWKGQVDYGYTF

D gene: TRBD1
clone size: few
V gene: TRBV7-2
J gene: TRBJ2-7
CDR3 DNA: TGTGCCAGCAGCCAGGACAGGGCCGACGAGCAGTACTTC
CDR3 protein: CASSQDRADEQYF

D gene: -
clone size: -
V gene: TRBV5-1
J gene: TRBJ2-7
CDR3 DNA: TGCGCCAGCAGCCGTACCACAGGGCCCCCCTTCTACGAGCAGTACTTC
CDR3 protein: CASSRTTGPPFYEQYF

D gene: -
clone size: -
V gene: TRBV7-8
J gene: TRBJ2-3
CDR3 DNA: TGTGCCAGCAGCTATGACCATAGCACAGATACGCAGTATTTT
CDR3 protein: CASSYDHSTDTQYF

D gene: -
clone size: -
V gene: TRBV19
J gene: TRBJ2-1
CDR3 DNA: TGTGCCAGTAGTATAACGGGGAAGGGGACCACCAATGAGCAGTTCTTC
CDR3 protein: CASSITGKGTTNEQFF

D gene: -
clone size: -
V gene: TRBV3-1
J gene: TRBJ2-5
CDR3 DNA: TGTGCCAGCAGCAGAGGGACGGTAGAGACCCAGTACTTC
CDR3 protein: CASSRGTVETQYF

D gene: -
clone size: -
V gene: TRBV20-1
J gene: TRBJ1-6
CDR3 DNA: TGCAGTGCTAGAGATCATGGGGTTGGGGGCTATAATTCACCCCTCCACTTT
CDR3 protein: CSARDHGVGGYNSPLHF

D gene: TRBD2
clone size: -
V gene: TRBV7-9
J gene: TRBJ2-5
CDR3 DNA: TGTGCCAGCAGCTTAGCGACTAGCGGGCAAGAGACCCAGTACTTC
CDR3 protein: CASSLATSGQETQYF

D gene: -
clone size: few
V gene: TRBV9
J gene: TRBJ1-1
CDR3 DNA: TGTGCCAGCAGCCCCACACTGAACACTGAAGCTTTCTTT
CDR3 protein: CASSPTLNTEAFF

D gene: TRBD2
clone size: -
V gene: TRBV2
J gene: TRBJ2-3
CDR3 DNA: TGTGCCAGCACTTTCGGACTAGCGACGACAGATACGCAGTATTTT
CDR3 protein: CASTFGLATTDTQYF

D gene: TRBD1
clone size: -
V gene: TRBV7-2
J gene: TRBJ1-6
CDR3 DNA: TGTGCCAGCAGCCCTAGGACAGGGGGCAATTCACCCCTCCACTTT
CDR3 protein: CASSPRTGGNSPLHF

D gene: -
clone size: -
V gene: TRBV6-1
J gene: TRBJ2-7
CDR3 DNA: TGTGCCAGCATCCCTTCGGGGTTGCCCTACGAGCAGTACTTC
CDR3 protein: CASIPSGLPYEQYF

D gene: TRBD1
clone size: -
V gene: TRBV7-2
J gene: TRBJ2-5
CDR3 DNA: TGTGCCAGCAGCGCGGGACAGGGGTTTGAGACCCAGTACTTC
CDR3 protein: CASSAGQGFETQYF

D gene: TRBD2
clone size: -
V gene: TRBV27
J gene: TRBJ2-5
CDR3 DNA: TGTGCCAGCAGTCCACTAGCGGGAGAAGGGCAAGAGACCCAGTACTTC
CDR3 protein: CASSPLAGEGQETQYF

D gene: TRBD2
clone size: -
V gene: TRBV20-1
J gene: TRBJ2-2
CDR3 DNA: TGCAGTGCTAGGGGCGGGAGTGGCACCGGGGAGCTGTTTTTT
CDR3 protein: CSARGGSGTGELFF

D gene: -
clone size: -
V gene: TRBV5-1
J gene: TRBJ1-1
CDR3 DNA: TGCGCCAGCAGCTTAGAACGCGACCCCGAAGCTTTCTTT
CDR3 protein: CASSLERDPEAFF

D gene: TRBD1
clone size: -
V gene: TRBV7-8
J gene: TRBJ1-2
CDR3 DNA: TGTGCCAGCACGAAAGACCTACAGGGGTCCTATGGCTACACCTTC
CDR3 protein: CASTKDLQGSYGYTF

D gene: TRBD1
clone size: -
V gene: TRBV20-1
J gene: TRBJ1-1
CDR3 DNA: TGCAGTGCTAGATCCTCCGGGACAGGGTCCACTGAAGCTTTCTTT
CDR3 protein: CSARSSGTGSTEAFF

D gene: TRBD1
clone size: -
V gene: TRBV23-1
J gene: TRBJ1-2
CDR3 DNA: TGCGCCAGCAGTCAAGTGGACAGGGACTATGGCTACACCTTC
CDR3 protein: CASSQVDRDYGYTF

D gene: -
clone size: -
V gene: TRBV4-3
J gene: TRBJ1-2
CDR3 DNA: TGCGCCAGCAGCCAAGCCCGCGGCGGCTACACCTTC
CDR3 protein: CASSQARGGYTF

D gene: -
clone size: -
V gene: TRBV29-1
J gene: TRBJ1-2
CDR3 DNA: TGCAGCGTTGGTGAATCGGGGTTCAACTATGGCTACACCTTC
CDR3 protein: CSVGESGFNYGYTF

D gene: TRBD1
clone size: -
V gene: TRBV5-1
J gene: TRBJ1-2
CDR3 DNA: TGCGCCAGCAGCCTACGGGACAGGGGCGACTATGGCTACACCTTC
CDR3 protein: CASSLRDRGDYGYTF

D gene: -
clone size: -
V gene: TRBV18
J gene: TRBJ2-6
CDR3 DNA: TGTGCCAGCTCACCCCCGGGGACTGGGGCCAACGTCCTGACTTTC
CDR3 protein: CASSPPGTGANVLTF

D gene: -
clone size: -
V gene: TRBV30
J gene: TRBJ2-5
CDR3 DNA: TGTGCCTGGAGTGTCACAGGGTATCCGCGAGAGACCCAGTACTTC
CDR3 protein: CAWSVTGYPRETQYF

D gene: -
clone size: -
V gene: TRBV28
J gene: TRBJ1-4
CDR3 DNA: TGTGCCAGCACCCCAAGGGGCCTGGACAGAGGTGAAAAACTGTTTTTT
CDR3 protein: CASTPRGLDRGEKLFF